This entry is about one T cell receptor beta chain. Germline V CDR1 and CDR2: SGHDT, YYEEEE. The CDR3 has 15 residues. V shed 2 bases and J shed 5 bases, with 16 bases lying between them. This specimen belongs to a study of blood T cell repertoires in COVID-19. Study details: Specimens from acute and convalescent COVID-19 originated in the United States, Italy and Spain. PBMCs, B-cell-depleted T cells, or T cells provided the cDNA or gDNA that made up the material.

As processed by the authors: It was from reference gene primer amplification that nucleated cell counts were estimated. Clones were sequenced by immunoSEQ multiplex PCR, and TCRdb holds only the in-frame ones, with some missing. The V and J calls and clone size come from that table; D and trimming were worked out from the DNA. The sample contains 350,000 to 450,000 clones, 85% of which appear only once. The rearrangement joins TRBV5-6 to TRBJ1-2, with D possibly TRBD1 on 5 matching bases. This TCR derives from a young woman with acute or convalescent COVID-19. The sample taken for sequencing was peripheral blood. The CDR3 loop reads CASSFPGREVYGYTF. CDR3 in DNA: TGTGCCAGCAGCTTTCCCGGCAGGGAGGTTTATGGCTACACCTTC.